This T cell receptor beta chain was retrieved from a study of blood T cell repertoires in COVID-19. At the level of the study: Collection of acute and convalescent COVID-19 samples took place in the United States, Italy and Spain.

The repertoire was sequenced with immunoSEQ multiplex PCR; TCRdb's copy has only in-frame clones and lacks some. The sample has around 81,000 clones; roughly 87% are singletons. The sequenced sample was peripheral blood. The receptor was derived from a man between 65 and 85 years old with acute or convalescent COVID-19.

The CDR3, as DNA: TGCGCCAGCAGTGAGTCGTCAGTTAACCAAGTGCAGTACTTC. Its protein is CASSESSVNQVQYF. This chain connects TRBV10-1 to TRBJ2-7; no reliable D call. Germline CDR1 reads WNHNN; CDR2 reads SYGVQD (reference sequence). CDR3 length: 14 amino acids. Deletions cut 0 bases from V and 9 bases from J, with 15 bases between.